Sequencing of this T cell receptor (beta chain) was carried out in a study of blood T cell repertoires in COVID-19. In the study overall: Sites across the United States, Italy and Spain contributed samples from acute and convalescent COVID-19. Sample material is recorded as cDNA or gDNA derived from T cells, B-cell-depleted T cells, or PBMCs.

Trimming removed 3 bases from V and 4 bases from J; junction bases left unmatched: 6. The CDR3 is made up of 14 amino acids. Germline V lookup: CDR1 KGHSH, CDR2 LQKENI. This clone was observed a single time. Per the authors' pipeline: Estimated nucleated cell counts came from reference gene primer amplification. TCRdb keeps only in-frame clones here, not all; method: immunoSEQ multiplex PCR. For V, J and clone size, that table is used; D and trimming come from the DNA. The sample lists around 400,000 clones, about 90% seen once, with around 1.3% in the top ten. The sequence came from a man aged 40-55 years with acute or convalescent COVID-19. V usage is TRBV18 and J usage is TRBJ2-7, with 7 bases fitting TRBD2. The sequencing sample was made of peripheral blood. DNA of the CDR3: TGTGCCAGCTCACCGGGGCGGGAGCCGTACGAGCAGTACTTC. This codes for CASSPGREPYEQYF.